The entry that follows covers one T cell receptor beta chain sequence. These data originate in a study of blood T cell repertoires in COVID-19. Study at large: The samples span acute and convalescent COVID-19 from the United States, Italy and Spain. Sources were T cells, B-cell-depleted T cells, or PBMCs; the material itself was cDNA or gDNA.

Seattle enrolled patients during active infection and tracked them longitudinally. Original data processing: Reference gene primers were amplified, and this amplification served to estimate nucleated cell counts. Produced via immunoSEQ multiplex PCR; TCRdb's table is partial and in-frame only. V, J and clone size are taken as reported in that table, and D and trimming were inferred from the DNA itself. The sample yields 85,000 to 120,000 clones, around 90% seen once. Sequenced: peripheral blood. This TCR was recovered from a woman between 50 and 59 years old with COVID-19, enrolled during active disease.

Written as DNA, the CDR3 is TGTGCCAGCAGTCCGGACACGTACAATGAGCAGTTCTTC. The encoded protein is CASSPDTYNEQFF. V is TRBV12-3 or TRBV12-4 and J is TRBJ2-1, with D possibly TRBD1 on 5 matching bases. V was cut by 5 bases and J by 4 bases, with 9 bases left in between. The CDR3 is 13 residues long.